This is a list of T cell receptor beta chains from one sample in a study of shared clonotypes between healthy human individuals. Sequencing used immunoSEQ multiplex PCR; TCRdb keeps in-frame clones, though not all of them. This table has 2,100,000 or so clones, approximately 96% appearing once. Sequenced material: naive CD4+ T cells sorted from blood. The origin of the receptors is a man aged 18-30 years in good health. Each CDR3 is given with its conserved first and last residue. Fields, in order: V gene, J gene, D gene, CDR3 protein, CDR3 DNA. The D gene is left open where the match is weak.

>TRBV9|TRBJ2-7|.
CASSAGLLRSYEQYF
TGTGCCAGCAGCGCCGGACTATTGCGCTCCTACGAGCAGTACTTC
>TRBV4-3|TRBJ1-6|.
CASSQAGSSYNSPLHF
TGCGCCAGCAGCCAAGCAGGGAGCTCCTATAATTCACCCCTCCACTTT
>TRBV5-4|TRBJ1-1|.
CASSLGTGTEEAFF
TGTGCCAGCAGCTTGGGAACAGGGACCGAAGAAGCTTTCTTT
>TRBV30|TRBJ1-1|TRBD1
CAWSGTGRLNTEAFF
TGTGCCTGGAGCGGGACAGGCAGACTGAACACTGAAGCTTTCTTT
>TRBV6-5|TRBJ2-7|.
CASSSPRAIRYEQYF
TGTGCCAGCAGTTCCCCCAGGGCAATTAGGTACGAGCAGTACTTC
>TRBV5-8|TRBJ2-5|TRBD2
CASSLATSGTRGQETQYF
TGTGCCAGCAGCTTGGCAACTAGCGGGACCCGGGGTCAAGAGACCCAGTACTTC
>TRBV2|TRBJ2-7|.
CASSDRGTYEQYF
TGTGCCAGCAGTGACCGGGGGACCTACGAGCAGTACTTC
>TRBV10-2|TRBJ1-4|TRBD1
CASRDRGNEKLFF
TGCGCCAGCAGGGACAGGGGAAATGAAAAACTGTTTTTT
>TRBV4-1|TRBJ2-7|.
CASSQDSYEQYF
TGCGCCAGCAGCCAAGACAGCTACGAGCAGTACTTC
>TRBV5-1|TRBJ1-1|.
CASQPGGSTGTEAFF
TGCGCCTCTCAACCCGGGGGGAGTACCGGGACTGAAGCTTTCTTT
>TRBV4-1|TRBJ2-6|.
CASSQEGRAGANVLTF
TGCGCCAGCAGCCAAGAAGGACGTGCTGGGGCCAACGTCCTGACTTTC
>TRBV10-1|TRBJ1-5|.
CASRQQGLLYPSNQPQHF
TGCGCCAGCAGACAACAGGGCCTACTCTATCCTAGCAATCAGCCCCAGCATTTT
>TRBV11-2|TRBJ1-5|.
CASSPQGNQPQHF
TGTGCCAGCAGCCCCCAGGGTAATCAGCCCCAGCATTTT
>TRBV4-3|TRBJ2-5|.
CASSQERETQYF
TGCGCCAGCAGCCAAGAAAGGGAGACCCAGTACTTC
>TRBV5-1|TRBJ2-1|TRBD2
CASSFAGVSEQFF
TGCGCCAGCAGCTTCGCGGGAGTCAGCGAGCAGTTCTTC
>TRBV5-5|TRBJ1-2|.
CASSLGPGIGYGYTF
TGTGCCAGCAGCTTAGGACCCGGCATTGGCTATGGCTACACCTTC
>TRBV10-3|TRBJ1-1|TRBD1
CAISEDRALEAFF
TGTGCCATCAGTGAAGACAGGGCCCTGGAAGCTTTCTTT
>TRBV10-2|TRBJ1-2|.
CASSESNRDYYGYTF
TGCGCCAGCAGTGAGTCGAACAGGGATTATTATGGCTACACCTTC
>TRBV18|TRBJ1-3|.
CASSPRDIGNTIYF
TGTGCCAGCTCACCCCGGGACATAGGAAACACCATATATTTT
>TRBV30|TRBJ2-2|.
CAWDSLNTGELFF
TGTGCCTGGGACAGTTTGAACACCGGGGAGCTGTTTTTT
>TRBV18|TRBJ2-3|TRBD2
CASSPSASGGTDTQYF
TGTGCCAGCTCACCATCGGCTAGCGGGGGCACAGATACGCAGTATTTT
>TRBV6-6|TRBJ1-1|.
CASSYSALRAEAFF
TGTGCCAGCAGTTACTCGGCGTTGAGGGCTGAAGCTTTCTTT